What follows describes a single T cell receptor beta chain. As yet, its antigen is unknown. V was shortened by 5 bases and J by 11 bases, with 21 bases between the two germline ends. CDR1 is SQVTM, CDR2 ANQGSEA, per germline. The CDR3 is 13 amino acids. This sample is part of a study of blood T cells in healthy people across ages. Study outcomes and limitations: Naive CD4+ cell counts and diversity both ran higher in long-lived than in aged donors.

A second PCR of roughly 7 to 11 cycles used a sample-barcoded 5' primer and a J-beta primer mix. A 12-random-nucleotide template-switch adaptor tagged each cDNA molecule. The yield of each sample was at least 2.5 million CDR3-containing paired-end reads. TCRdb analysed the 5' RACE reads with MiXCR anew, one entry per CDR3 protein. The sample has roughly 800,000 distinct CDR3 sequences; about 55% are singletons. The material sequenced was blood. The clonotype was recovered from a man older than 75 in good health. The chain couples TRBV29-1 to TRBJ2-5, with D perhaps TRBD2 (5 bases). The CDR3 DNA reads TGCAGCGTTCCTTCGCGCGGGTACAATGATCAGTACTTC. This sequence encodes CSVPSRGYNDQYF.